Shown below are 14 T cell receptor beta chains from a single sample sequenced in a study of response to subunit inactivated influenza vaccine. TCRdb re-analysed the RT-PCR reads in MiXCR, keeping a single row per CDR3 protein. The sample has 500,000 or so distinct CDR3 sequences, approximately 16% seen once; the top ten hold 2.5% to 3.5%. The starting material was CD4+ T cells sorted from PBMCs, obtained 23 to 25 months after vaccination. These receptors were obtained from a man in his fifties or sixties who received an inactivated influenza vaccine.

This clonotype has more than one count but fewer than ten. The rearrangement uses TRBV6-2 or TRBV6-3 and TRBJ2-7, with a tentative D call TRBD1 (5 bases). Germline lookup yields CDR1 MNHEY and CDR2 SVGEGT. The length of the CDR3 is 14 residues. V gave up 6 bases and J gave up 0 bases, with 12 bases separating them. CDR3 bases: TGTGCCAGCAGCTACGACAGTTACTCCTACGAGCAGTACTTC. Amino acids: CASSYDSYSYEQYF.

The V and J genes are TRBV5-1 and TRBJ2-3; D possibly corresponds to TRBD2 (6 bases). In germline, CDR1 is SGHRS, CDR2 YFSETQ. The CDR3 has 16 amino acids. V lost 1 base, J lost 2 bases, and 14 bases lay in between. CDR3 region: CASSLSRGEPTDTQYF. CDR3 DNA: TGCGCCAGCAGCTTGAGTCGCGGGGAACCCACAGATACGCAGTATTTT. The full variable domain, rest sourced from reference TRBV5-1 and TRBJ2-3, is KAGVTQTPRYLIKTRGQQVTLSCSPISGHRSVSWYQQTPGQGLQFLFEYFSETQRNKGNFPGRFSGRQFSNSRSEMNVSTLELGDSALYLCASSLSRGEPTDTQYFGPGTRLTVL.

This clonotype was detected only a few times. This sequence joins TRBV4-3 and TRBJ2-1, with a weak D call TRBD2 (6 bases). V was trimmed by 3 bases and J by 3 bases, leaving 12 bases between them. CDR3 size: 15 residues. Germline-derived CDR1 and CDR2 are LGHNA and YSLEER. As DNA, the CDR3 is TGCGCCAGCAGCCAGGACTCGGGACTCTACAATGAGCAGTTCTTC. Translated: CASSQDSGLYNEQFF.

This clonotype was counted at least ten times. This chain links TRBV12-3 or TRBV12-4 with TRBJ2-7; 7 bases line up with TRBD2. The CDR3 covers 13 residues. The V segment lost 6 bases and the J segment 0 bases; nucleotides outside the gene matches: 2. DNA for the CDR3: TGTGCCAGCAGGCGGGGGAACTCCTACGAGCAGTACTTC. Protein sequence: CASRRGNSYEQYF.

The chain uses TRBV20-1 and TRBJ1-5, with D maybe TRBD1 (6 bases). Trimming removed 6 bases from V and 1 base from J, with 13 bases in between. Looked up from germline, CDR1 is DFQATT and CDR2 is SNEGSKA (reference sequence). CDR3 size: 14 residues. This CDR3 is CSAQSGTSNQPQHF. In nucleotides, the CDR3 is TGCAGTGCCCAGAGTGGGACAAGCAATCAGCCCCAGCATTTT.

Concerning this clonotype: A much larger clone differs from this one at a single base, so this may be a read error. CDR3 in DNA: TGTGCCAGCAGCGCCTTGGGCCAAGAGACCCAGTACTTC. Translated, it gives CASSALGQETQYF. The chain couples TRBV9 to TRBJ2-5; D is unclear. Germline V gene sequence: CDR1 SGDLS, CDR2 YYNGEE. Trimming pared 3 bases from V and 1 base from J, leaving 7 bases between. The CDR3 sequence is 13 residues long.

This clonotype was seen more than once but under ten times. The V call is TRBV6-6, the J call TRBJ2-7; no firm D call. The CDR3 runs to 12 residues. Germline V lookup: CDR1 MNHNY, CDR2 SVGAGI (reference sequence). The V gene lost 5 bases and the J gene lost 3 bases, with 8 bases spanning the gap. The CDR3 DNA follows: TGTGCCAGCAGTCCGAACGTCTACGAGCAGTACTTC. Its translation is CASSPNVYEQYF.

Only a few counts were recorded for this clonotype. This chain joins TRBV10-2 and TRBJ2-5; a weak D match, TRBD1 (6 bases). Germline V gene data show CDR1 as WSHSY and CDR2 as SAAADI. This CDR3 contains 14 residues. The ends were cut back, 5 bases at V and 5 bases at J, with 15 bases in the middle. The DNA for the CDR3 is TGCGCCAGCAGTCCCACAGGGTTTCGGGAGACCCAGTACTTC. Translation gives CASSPTGFRETQYF.

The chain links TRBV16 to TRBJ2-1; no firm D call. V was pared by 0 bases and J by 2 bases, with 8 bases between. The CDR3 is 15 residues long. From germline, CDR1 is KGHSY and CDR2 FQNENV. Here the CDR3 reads CASSQSASPYNEQFF. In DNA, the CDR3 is TGTGCCAGCAGCCAATCCGCGTCCCCCTACAATGAGCAGTTCTTC.

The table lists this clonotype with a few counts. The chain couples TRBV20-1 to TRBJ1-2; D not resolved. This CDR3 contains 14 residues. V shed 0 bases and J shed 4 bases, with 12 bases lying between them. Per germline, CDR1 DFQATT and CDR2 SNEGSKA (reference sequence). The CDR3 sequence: CSAREPGKGYGYTF. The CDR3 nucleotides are TGCAGTGCTAGAGAGCCCGGAAAAGGCTATGGCTACACCTTC.

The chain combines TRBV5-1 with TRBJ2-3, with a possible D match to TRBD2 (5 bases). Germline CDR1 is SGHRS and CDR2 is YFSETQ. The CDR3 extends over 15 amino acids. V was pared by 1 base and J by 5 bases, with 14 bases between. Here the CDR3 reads CASSLSGGSQDTQYF. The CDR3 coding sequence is TGCGCCAGCAGCTTGAGCGGTGGGAGTCAAGATACGCAGTATTTT. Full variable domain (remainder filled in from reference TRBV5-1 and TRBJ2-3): KAGVTQTPRYLIKTRGQQVTLSCSPISGHRSVSWYQQTPGQGLQFLFEYFSETQRNKGNFPGRFSGRQFSNSRSEMNVSTLELGDSALYLCASSLSGGSQDTQYFGPGTRLTVL.

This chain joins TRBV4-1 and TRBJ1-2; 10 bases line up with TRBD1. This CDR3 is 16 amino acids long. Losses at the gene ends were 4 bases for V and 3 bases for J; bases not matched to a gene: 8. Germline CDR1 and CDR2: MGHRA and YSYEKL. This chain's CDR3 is CASSLRQGAADYGYTF. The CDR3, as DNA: TGCGCCAGCAGCCTTCGACAGGGGGCGGCTGACTATGGCTACACCTTC.

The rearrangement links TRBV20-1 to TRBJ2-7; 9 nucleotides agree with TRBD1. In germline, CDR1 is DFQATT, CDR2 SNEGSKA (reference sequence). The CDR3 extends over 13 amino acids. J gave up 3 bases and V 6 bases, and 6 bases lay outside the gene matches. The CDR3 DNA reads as TGCAGTGCCTACGGACAGGGGATCTACGAGCAGTACTTC. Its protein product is CSAYGQGIYEQYF.

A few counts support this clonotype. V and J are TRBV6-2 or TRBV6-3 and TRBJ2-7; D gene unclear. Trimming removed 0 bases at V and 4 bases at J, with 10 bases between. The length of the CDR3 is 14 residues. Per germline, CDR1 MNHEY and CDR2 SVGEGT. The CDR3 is CASSYSLRKYEQYF. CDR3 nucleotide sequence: TGTGCCAGCAGTTACTCCTTGAGGAAATACGAGCAGTACTTC.